The 19 T cell receptor beta chains given below trace back to one sample, sequenced in a study of early T cells in non-severe SARS-CoV-2 infection. TCRdb re-analysed the 5' RACE reads in MiXCR, keeping a single row per CDR3 protein. This sample carries about 29,000 distinct CDR3 sequences, 5.7% of them seen once, and the ten largest clones take under 7%. Sequenced material: whole blood. The origin of the receptors is an adult who was a healthcare worker with PCR-confirmed SARS-CoV-2 infection or an uninfected control (not recorded which).

This clonotype showed up many times. The V and J genes are TRBV18 and TRBJ2-6; D unresolved. The CDR3 loop spans 14 amino acids. Between the trimmed V and J ends, which lost 0 bases and 3 bases, there was a span of 3 bases. Germline V CDR1 and CDR2: KGHSH, LQKENI. CDR3 sequence (DNA): TGTGCCAGCTCACCACCGGGTGGGGCCAACGTCCTGACTTTC. The encoded protein is CASSPPGGANVLTF.

Many counts were recorded for this clonotype. The chain recombines TRBV20-1 with TRBJ2-7; 8 bases map to TRBD2. The germline gives CDR1 DFQATT, CDR2 SNEGSKA (reference sequence). The CDR3 has 15 residues. The V and J ends lost 3 bases and 1 base, in that order; junction bases with no gene match: 8. The CDR3: CSARETGLASYEQYF. DNA of the CDR3: TGCAGTGCTAGGGAAACAGGACTAGCATCCTACGAGCAGTACTTC.

At least ten counts were recorded for this clonotype. The V call is TRBV10-3, the J call TRBJ1-2; the D is unclear. From germline, CDR1 is ENHRY and CDR2 SYGVKD. V lost 4 bases and J 5 bases, leaving 11 bases between the germline ends. This CDR3 comprises 13 residues. CDR3 loop: CAISGTDPYGYTF. The CDR3 DNA sequence: TGTGCCATCAGTGGTACAGATCCTTATGGCTACACCTTC.

The sample holds many counts of this clonotype. The chain couples TRBV18 to TRBJ2-1; 10 bases match TRBD2. The CDR3 spans 15 residues. Germline CDR1 and CDR2: KGHSH and LQKENI. Trimming cost V 6 bases and J 4 bases; bases outside gene matches: 6. This chain's CDR3 is CASSEAGGPYNEQFF. CDR3 nucleotides: TGTGCCAGCTCTGAAGCGGGGGGGCCGTACAATGAGCAGTTCTTC.

This clonotype has a count of ten or more. The gene calls are TRBV20-1 and TRBJ1-1, with 7 bases lining up with TRBD1. The CDR3 totals 13 residues. V shed 4 bases and J 1 base; nucleotides not matched to a gene: 3. Germline CDR1 DFQATT, CDR2 SNEGSKA (reference sequence). This chain's CDR3 is CSATDRANTEAFF. The CDR3, as DNA: TGCAGTGCTACAGACAGGGCGAACACTGAAGCTTTCTTT.

This clonotype was recorded many times. J is TRBJ2-7 and V is TRBV7-9; D is uncertain. The V and J ends lost 3 bases and 2 bases respectively, with 14 bases between them. The CDR3 is 15 amino acids. CDR1 and CDR2 from the germline V gene are SEHNR and FQNEAQ (reference sequence). CDR3 sequence: CASSFDQSAPYEQYF. CDR3 nucleotide sequence: TGTGCCAGCAGCTTTGACCAGTCAGCGCCCTACGAGCAGTACTTC.

At least ten counts were recorded for this clonotype. CDR3 residues: CASSIRGSQETQYF. Written as DNA, the CDR3 is TGTGCCAGTAGTATTCGGGGGAGCCAAGAGACCCAGTACTTC. This chain links TRBV19 with TRBJ2-5; possible D gene TRBD2, 6 bases. There are 14 residues in the CDR3. CDR1 is LNHDA and CDR2 is SQIVND in the germline V gene (reference sequence). V gave up 3 bases and J gave up 1 base, with 9 bases separating them.

This clonotype was detected only a few times. The V and J genes are TRBV3-1 and TRBJ2-5; 8 bases match TRBD1. The CDR3 runs 14 residues. Unmatched junction bases numbered 2, after V lost 3 bases and J lost 2 bases. Germline CDR1 is LGHDT and CDR2 is YNNKEL (reference sequence). The CDR3 is CASSHRTGQETQYF. DNA for the CDR3: TGTGCCAGCAGCCACAGGACAGGGCAAGAGACCCAGTACTTC.

Many counts were recorded for this clonotype. V usage is TRBV12-3 or TRBV12-4 and J usage is TRBJ1-2; D is unclear. The CDR3 spans 13 residues. Trimming left V 8 bases short and J 7 bases short, with 17 bases between. The CDR3 spells CASFLGHRGGYTF. CDR3 bases: TGTGCCAGCTTTTTAGGGCACCGGGGTGGCTACACCTTC.

This clonotype was found many times. The J gene is TRBJ2-4, the V gene TRBV28; D gene unclear. Germline loops: CDR1 MDHEN, CDR2 SYDVKM. V shed 5 bases and J shed 8 bases, with 16 bases lying between them. The CDR3 length is 14 residues. CDR3 sequence: CASSPQRVRDIQYF. The DNA of the CDR3 is TGTGCCAGCAGTCCGCAAAGGGTTAGGGACATTCAGTACTTC.

The gene calls are TRBV20-1 and TRBJ2-1, with TRBD2 as a possible D gene (7 bases). Germline V CDR1 and CDR2: DFQATT, SNEGSKA (reference sequence). The V gene lost 1 base and the J gene lost 13 bases, with 14 bases spanning the gap. The CDR3 has 12 amino acids. CDR3 sequence (DNA): TGCAGTGCTAGAGCAATGGGGGGGCCCCAGTTCTTC. Its translation is CSARAMGGPQFF.

This clonotype was seen ten or more times. J is TRBJ2-2 and V is TRBV7-2; D gene unclear. Looked up from germline, CDR1 is SGHTA and CDR2 is FQGNSA. The CDR3 runs to 16 residues. Trimming took 1 base from V and 3 from J, leaving 12 bases between them. CDR3 nucleotide sequence: TGTGCCAGCAGCTTAGTGGTCCTCCGGGACACCGGGGAGCTGTTTTTT. This encodes CASSLVVLRDTGELFF.

Within the sample, this clonotype is medium-sized. This rearrangement joins TRBV29-1 to TRBJ1-2; TRBD1 agrees at 7 bases. The CDR3 totals 15 residues. Germline lookup yields CDR1 SQVTM and CDR2 ANQGSEA. The J segment lost 4 bases and the V segment lost 0 bases, leaving 8 bases of the junction unmatched. This CDR3 is CSVEEDQGVGYGYTF. The CDR3 DNA sequence: TGCAGCGTTGAAGAGGATCAGGGGGTCGGCTATGGCTACACCTTC.

This clonotype appeared a few times. J is TRBJ2-2 and V is TRBV19; D call uncertain. Per germline, CDR1 LNHDA and CDR2 SQIVND (reference sequence). The CDR3 has 14 residues. The germline V and J ends were trimmed by 5 bases and 4 bases, with 11 bases remaining between them. CDR3 sequence (DNA): TGTGCCAGTAGTTTGGATCTTGGCACCGGGGAGCTGTTTTTT. The encoded protein is CASSLDLGTGELFF.

The chain uses TRBV6-2 or TRBV6-3 and TRBJ2-5; TRBD2 matches at 10 bases. This CDR3 region has 15 residues. The junction had 7 bases not matched to a gene; V was cut back by 6 bases and J by 3 bases. Germline V gene lookup returns CDR1 MNHEY and CDR2 SVGEGT. The CDR3 is CASSSLGLAEETQYF. Written as DNA, the CDR3 is TGTGCCAGCAGCTCCCTAGGACTAGCGGAAGAGACCCAGTACTTC.

This clonotype was detected only a few times. V is TRBV7-8 and J is TRBJ2-1, with D possibly TRBD2 on 6 matching bases. From germline, CDR1 is SGHVS and CDR2 FQNEAQ. V was shortened by 5 bases and J by 0 bases, with 11 bases between the two germline ends. The CDR3 contains 15 residues. The CDR3 spells CASSLSGSSYNEQFF. CDR3 bases: TGTGCCAGCAGCCTTAGCGGAAGCTCCTACAATGAGCAGTTCTTC.

The chain employs TRBV18 and TRBJ1-3; D unresolved. V was pared by 6 bases and J by 1 base, with 19 bases between. This CDR3 spans 17 amino acids. CDR1 is KGHSH, CDR2 LQKENI, per germline. The CDR3 DNA follows: TGTGCCAGCTCCGCCACAGCCGCAATGCTATCTGGAAACACCATATATTTT. It encodes CASSATAAMLSGNTIYF.

This clonotype has ten or more counts. The rearrangement links TRBV20-1 to TRBJ1-4; D is uncertain. V shed 6 bases and J shed 4 bases, with 12 bases lying between them. CDR3 size: 13 residues. The germline CDR1 and CDR2 sequences are DFQATT and SNEGSKA (reference sequence). The CDR3 DNA reads TGCAGTGCCCAACACCCTATTAATGAAAAACTGTTTTTT. This sequence encodes CSAQHPINEKLFF.

This clonotype was counted many times. The gene calls are TRBV28 and TRBJ2-2; no reliable D call. Per the germline V gene, CDR1 is MDHEN and CDR2 is SYDVKM. Trimming removed 2 bases from V and 0 bases from J, with 13 bases in between. There are 17 residues in the CDR3. CDR3 sequence: CASSLRVSFTNTGELFF. The CDR3 bases are TGTGCCAGCAGTTTAAGGGTGTCCTTTACGAACACCGGGGAGCTGTTTTTT.